This T cell receptor (beta chain) originates from a study of CD8 T cells in ankylosing spondylitis. As the method for making TCR beta libraries, quantitative 5'-RACE with molecular barcodes was used. TCRdb re-analysed the 5' RACE reads in MiXCR, keeping a single row per CDR3 protein. The sample gives approximately 240,000 distinct CDR3 sequences, 20% to 30% of which show up once; approximately 0.61% is in the top ten. This clonotype came up many times. V was clipped by 4 bases and J by 2 bases, with 8 bases between them. The CDR3 length is 12 residues. Germline CDR1 reads DFQATT; CDR2 reads SNEGSKA (reference sequence).

The sample consisted of blood, either unsorted or a sorted T cell fraction (not recorded which). J is TRBJ2-5 and V is TRBV20-1; D is ambiguous. The sequence was collected from a male donor with ankylosing spondylitis or in good health (not recorded which). The CDR3 here is CSATRLQETQYF. CDR3 DNA: TGCAGTGCTACTAGATTACAAGAGACCCAGTACTTC.